This T cell receptor (beta chain) was identified during a study of T cells expressing NK-cell markers (TCRdb year 2020). The study in broad terms: In sorted CD3+CD56+NKG2C+, CD3+CD56+NKG2C- and CD3+CD56-NKG2C+ T-cell subsets from eight or nine donors, TCR beta-chain repertoires were profiled. Among the eight sequenced donors, seven were HCMV-seropositive and one was HCMV-seronegative. The eight sequenced donors were randomly selected healthy volunteers, three men and five women. Sequencing of the libraries produced 2 x 150 bp reads on Illumina HiSeq 2000/2500, MiSeq or NextSeq.

As regards this clonotype: Its antigen is not yet known.

Based on the germline V gene, the CDR1 and CDR2 sequences are MGHRA and YSYEKL. From the cysteine through the phenylalanine, the CDR3 covers 16 amino acids. No DNA sequence was recorded. To determine HCMV serostatus, a commercial ELISA kit was used to detect HCMV-specific IgG in serum. Peripheral blood mononuclear cells were isolated from blood by Ficoll density gradient centrifugation. Paper-wide results and their limitations: Whether the expanded NKG2C-expressing T cell clones were specific for HCMV antigens remained unclear. For more than 5 donors, the dominant CD3+CD56+NKG2C+ clonotypes were among the top 10 CD8+ clonotypes and accounted for about 1.0-8% of CD8+ T cells. Those dominant clonotypes were again the most abundant among CD3+CD56-NKG2C+ cells in a few donors, at about 28.3-65%.

Sequenced on an Illumina HiSeq 2000. TCR beta cDNA libraries were made by 5'RACE template switching that added a universal primer site and unique molecular identifiers. cDNA synthesis was primed from the TCR beta constant segment, followed by two successive PCR amplification steps. Turning to the authors' computational methods: MIGEC handled demultiplexing of the reads and grouping by UMI, while MiTCR was used to assemble and quantify clonotypes. To exclude erroneous sequences, only TCR cDNA sequences supported by at least two reads were retained. Downstream repertoire analysis used the tcR package, and clonotypes were matched across fractions by CDR3 nucleotide sequence plus V segment. VDJmatch was used to annotate antigen specificity against VDJdb, with one amino acid substitution in CDR3 permitted. TCRdb reanalyzed the reads, keeping one entry per CDR3 protein sequence and omitting DNA. The V and J calls come from TCRdb's annotation, not from the publication. This sample's records show some 140,000 distinct CDR3 sequences. The ten largest make up approximately 35% of the sample.

What was sequenced was blood T cells: a sorted CD56 or NKG2C T cell subset, CD4+ or CD8+ T cells, or bulk PBMC T cells (not recorded which). The rearranged chain carries TRBV4-1 and TRBJ1-5. This clonotype was obtained from a woman aged 45-59 years in good health. Donor details come from another sample of the same person, matched by shared clones. The CDR3 loop reads CASSQDGSSGGTPQHF.